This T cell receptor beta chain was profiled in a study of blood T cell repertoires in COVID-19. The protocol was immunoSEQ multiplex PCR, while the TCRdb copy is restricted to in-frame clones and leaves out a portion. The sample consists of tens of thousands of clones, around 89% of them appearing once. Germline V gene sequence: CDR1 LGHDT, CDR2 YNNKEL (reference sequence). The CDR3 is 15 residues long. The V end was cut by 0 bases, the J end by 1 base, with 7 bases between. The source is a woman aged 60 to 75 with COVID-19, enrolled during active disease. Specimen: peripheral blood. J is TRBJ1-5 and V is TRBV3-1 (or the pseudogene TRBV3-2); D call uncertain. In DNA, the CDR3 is TGTGCCAGCAGCCAAGAGGAGTTGAGCAATCAGCCCCAGCATTTT. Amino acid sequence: CASSQEELSNQPQHF.